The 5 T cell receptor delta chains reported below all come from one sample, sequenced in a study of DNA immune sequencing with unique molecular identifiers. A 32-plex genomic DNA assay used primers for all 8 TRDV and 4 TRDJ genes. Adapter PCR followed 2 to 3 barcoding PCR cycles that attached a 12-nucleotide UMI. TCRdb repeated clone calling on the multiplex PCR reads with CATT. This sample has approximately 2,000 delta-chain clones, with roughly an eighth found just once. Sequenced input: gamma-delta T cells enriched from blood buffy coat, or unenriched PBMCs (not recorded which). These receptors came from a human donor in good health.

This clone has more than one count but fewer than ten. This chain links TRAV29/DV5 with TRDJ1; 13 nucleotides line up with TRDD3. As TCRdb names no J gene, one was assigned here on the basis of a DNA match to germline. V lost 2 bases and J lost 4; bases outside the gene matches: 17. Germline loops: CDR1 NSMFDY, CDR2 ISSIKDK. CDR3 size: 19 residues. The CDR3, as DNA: TGTGCAGCAAGGCATCCTTCCTGTACTGGGGGATACGAGGACGATAAACTCATCTTT. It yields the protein CAARHPSCTGGYEDDKLIF.

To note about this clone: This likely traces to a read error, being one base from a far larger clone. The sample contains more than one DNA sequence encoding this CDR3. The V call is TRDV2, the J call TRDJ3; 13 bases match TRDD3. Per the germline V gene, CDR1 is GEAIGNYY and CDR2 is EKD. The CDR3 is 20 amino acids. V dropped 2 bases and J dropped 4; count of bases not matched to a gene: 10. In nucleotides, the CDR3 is TGTGCCTGTGACAAAGTACTGGGGGATACGCGCTCGTGGGACACCCGACAGATGTTTTTC. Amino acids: CACDKVLGDTRSWDTRQMFF.

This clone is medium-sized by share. The CDR3 bases are TGTGCTTATAGGAGCGCTCTACATTCCTACGCTGGGGGAACGTACACCGATAAACTCATCTTT. Its protein is CAYRSALHSYAGGTYTDKLIF. This chain uses TRAV38-2/DV8 with TRDJ1; tentatively, D is TRDD3 (8 bases). CDR1 is TSESDYY and CDR2 is QEAYKQQN in the germline V gene. There are 21 residues in the CDR3. V was trimmed by 0 bases and J by 0 bases, leaving 27 bases between them.

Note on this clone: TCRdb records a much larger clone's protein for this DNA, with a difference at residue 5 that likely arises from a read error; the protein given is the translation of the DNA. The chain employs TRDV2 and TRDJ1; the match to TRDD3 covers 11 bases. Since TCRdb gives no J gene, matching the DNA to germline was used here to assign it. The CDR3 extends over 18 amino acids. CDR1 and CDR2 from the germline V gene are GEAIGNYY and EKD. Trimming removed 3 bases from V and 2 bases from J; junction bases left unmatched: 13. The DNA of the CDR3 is TGTGCCTGTGACTCTCTCTGGGGGATACTTAATAAAACCGATAAACTCATCTTT. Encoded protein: CACDSLWGILNKTDKLIF.

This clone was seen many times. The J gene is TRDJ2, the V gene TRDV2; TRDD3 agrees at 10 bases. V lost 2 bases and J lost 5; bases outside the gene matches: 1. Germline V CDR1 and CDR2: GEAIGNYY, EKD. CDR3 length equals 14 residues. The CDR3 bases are TGTGCCTGTGACATACTGGGGGATACAGCACAACTCTTCTTT. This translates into CACDILGDTAQLFF.